The sequence of this TCR beta chain was determined in a study of cytomegalovirus exposure and HLA in healthy donors. Study-wide results and limits: V- and J-gene trimming of TCR beta was linked (in a later analysis) to a missense DCLRE1C variant.

This CDR3 has 17 amino acids. V was trimmed by 1 base and J by 5 bases, leaving 20 bases between them. Primers for the PCR totalled 60 Vbeta and 13 Jbeta. The table came from immunoSEQ multiplex PCR; TCRdb's copy has only in-frame clones and leaves some out. The sample holds approximately 76,000 clones. As regards this clone: Its antigen is unknown.

The J gene is TRBJ1-2, the V gene TRBV23-1; a weak D match, TRBD1 (6 bases). TRBV23-1 is identified as an open reading frame with a role that is uncertain. This TCR came from a young man in good health and CMV-seropositive. Material for sequencing was PBMCs. The CDR3 loop reads CASSQYRDKSTGYGYTF. In DNA form, the CDR3 reads TGCGCCAGCAGTCAATACCGGGACAAGTCTACCGGGTATGGCTACACCTTC.